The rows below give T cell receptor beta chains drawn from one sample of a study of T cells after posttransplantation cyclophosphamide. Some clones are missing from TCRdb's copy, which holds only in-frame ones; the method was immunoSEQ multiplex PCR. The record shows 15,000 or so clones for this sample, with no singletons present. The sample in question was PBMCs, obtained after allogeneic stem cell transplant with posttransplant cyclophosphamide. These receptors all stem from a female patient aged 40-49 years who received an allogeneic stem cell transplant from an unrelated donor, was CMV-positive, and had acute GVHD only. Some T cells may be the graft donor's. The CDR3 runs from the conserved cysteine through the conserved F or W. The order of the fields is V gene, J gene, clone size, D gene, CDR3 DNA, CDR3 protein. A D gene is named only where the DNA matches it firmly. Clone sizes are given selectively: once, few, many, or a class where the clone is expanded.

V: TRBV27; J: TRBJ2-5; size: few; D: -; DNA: TGTGCCAGCAGTTTAGCTTGGGGCGGAAGGGCTCGAGAGACCCAGTACTTC; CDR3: CASSLAWGGRARETQYF
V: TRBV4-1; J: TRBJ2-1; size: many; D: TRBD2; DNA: TGCGCCAGCAGCCAACTAACTAGCGGGAGTTTCTACAATGAGCAGTTCTTC; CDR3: CASSQLTSGSFYNEQFF
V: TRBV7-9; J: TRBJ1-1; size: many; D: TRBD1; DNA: TGTGCCAGCAGCATGGACAGGAGGAACACTGAAGCTTTCTTT; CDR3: CASSMDRRNTEAFF
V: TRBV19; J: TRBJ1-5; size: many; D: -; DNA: TGTGCCAGTAGTAGGATAACCGGGGGCAATCAGCCCCAGCATTTT; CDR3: CASSRITGGNQPQHF
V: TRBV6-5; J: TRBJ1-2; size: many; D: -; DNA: TGTGCCAGCAGCCTGGTGGGGAGTGGCTACACCTTC; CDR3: CASSLVGSGYTF
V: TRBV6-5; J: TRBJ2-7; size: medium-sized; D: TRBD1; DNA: TGTGCCAGCAGTAGACAGGGGGGGGCCTACGAGCAGTACTTC; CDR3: CASSRQGGAYEQYF
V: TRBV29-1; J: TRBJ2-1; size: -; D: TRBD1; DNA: TGCAGCGCTACGGGACAGGCCTACAATGAGCAGTTCTTC; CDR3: CSATGQAYNEQFF
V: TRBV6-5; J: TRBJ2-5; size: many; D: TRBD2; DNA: TGTGCCAGCACTCGGGGGGGCTGGTACCAAGAGACCCAGTACTTC; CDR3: CASTRGGWYQETQYF
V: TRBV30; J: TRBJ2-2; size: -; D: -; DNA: TGTGCCTGGAGGACGGGGTCAATCATCGGGGAGCTGTTTTTT; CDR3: CAWRTGSIIGELFF
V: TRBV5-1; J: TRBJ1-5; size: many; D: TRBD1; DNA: TGCGCCAGCAGCGCTTCAGGGGGCCGCAATCAGCCCCAGCATTTT; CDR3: CASSASGGRNQPQHF
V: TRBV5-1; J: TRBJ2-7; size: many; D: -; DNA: TGCGCCAGCAGCTTCGACAGCAGCTCCTACGAGCAGTACTTC; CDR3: CASSFDSSSYEQYF
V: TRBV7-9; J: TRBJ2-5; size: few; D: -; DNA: TGTGCCAGCAGAAGGGTACTCCGGGACAAGTACCAAGAGACCCAGTACTTC; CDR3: CASRRVLRDKYQETQYF
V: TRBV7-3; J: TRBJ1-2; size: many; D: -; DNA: TGTGCCAGCAGCTTAAGTCAGGGCAATGGCTACACCTTC; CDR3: CASSLSQGNGYTF
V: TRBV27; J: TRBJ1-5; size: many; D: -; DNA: TGTGCCAGCAGTTTATCGGAAGGAGATAGCAATCAGCCCCAGCATTTT; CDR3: CASSLSEGDSNQPQHF
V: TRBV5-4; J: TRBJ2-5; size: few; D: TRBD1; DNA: TGTGCCAGCAGCGCCGACAGGGAAGAGACCCAGTACTTC; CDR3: CASSADREETQYF
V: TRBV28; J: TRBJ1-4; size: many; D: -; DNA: TGTGCCAGCAGTTTGAGGGTTGAAAAACTGTTTTTT; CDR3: CASSLRVEKLFF
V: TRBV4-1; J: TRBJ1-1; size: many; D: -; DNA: TGCGCCAGCAGCCACCCGGGGACTGAAGCTTTCTTT; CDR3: CASSHPGTEAFF
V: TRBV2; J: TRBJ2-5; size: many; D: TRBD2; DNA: TGTGCCAGCAGAGTCTCCGGGACTACAGAGACCCAGTACTTC; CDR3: CASRVSGTTETQYF
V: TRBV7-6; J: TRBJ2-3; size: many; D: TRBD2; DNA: TGTGCCAGCAGCCCTGGGACTAGCGACACAGATACGCAGTATTTT; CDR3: CASSPGTSDTDTQYF
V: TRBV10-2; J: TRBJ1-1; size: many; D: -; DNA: TGCGCCAGCAGTGAGTGGAGCACCATGAACACTGAAGCTTTCTTT; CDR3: CASSEWSTMNTEAFF
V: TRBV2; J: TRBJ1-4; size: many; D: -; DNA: TGTGCCAGCAGTGAAGAAGGGGGTGGGGACGAAAAACTGTTTTTT; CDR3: CASSEEGGGDEKLFF
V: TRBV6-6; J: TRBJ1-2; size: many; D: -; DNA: TGTGCCAGCAGTTACCAGGGTGGGGTAAATGGCTACACCTTC; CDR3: CASSYQGGVNGYTF
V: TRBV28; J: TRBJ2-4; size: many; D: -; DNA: TGTGCCACCGTGAGGGAAGCCAAAAACATTCAGTACTTC; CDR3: CATVREAKNIQYF
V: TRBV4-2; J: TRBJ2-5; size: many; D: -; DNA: TGTGCCAGCAGCCAAGTAGGACAGCCTCAAGAGACCCAGTACTTC; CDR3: CASSQVGQPQETQYF
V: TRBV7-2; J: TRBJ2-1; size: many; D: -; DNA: TGTGCCAGCAGCTTTGTAAAGGGGGCGGGGAACAATGAGCAGTTCTTC; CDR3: CASSFVKGAGNNEQFF
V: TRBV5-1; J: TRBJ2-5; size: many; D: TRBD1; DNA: TGCGCCAGCAGCCCTACAGGGGTCCAAGAGACCCAGTACTTC; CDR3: CASSPTGVQETQYF
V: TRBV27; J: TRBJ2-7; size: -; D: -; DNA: TGTGCCAGCAAGTATACAGGGCCTTCCTACGAGCAGTACTTC; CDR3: CASKYTGPSYEQYF
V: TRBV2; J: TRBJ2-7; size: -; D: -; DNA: TGTGCCAGCAGTGAGGGTCAGGGTGCTCATCCTTACGAGCAGTACTTC; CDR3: CASSEGQGAHPYEQYF
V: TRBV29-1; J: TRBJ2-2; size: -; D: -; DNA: TGCAGCGTTAGCCGAGCGGTCGGGGAGCTGTTTTTT; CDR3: CSVSRAVGELFF
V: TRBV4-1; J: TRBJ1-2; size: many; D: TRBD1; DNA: TGCGCCAGCAGCCTAGGACAGGTTGGTAATGGCTACACCTTC; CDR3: CASSLGQVGNGYTF
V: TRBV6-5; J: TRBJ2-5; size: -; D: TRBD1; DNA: TGTGCCAGCAGTTACTTCAGGGGGCTTACGGAGACCCAGTACTTC; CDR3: CASSYFRGLTETQYF
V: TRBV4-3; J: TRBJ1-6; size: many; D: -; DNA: TGCGCCAGCAGCCAACGTCAGGTTTCCTATAATTCACCCCTCCACTTT; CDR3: CASSQRQVSYNSPLHF
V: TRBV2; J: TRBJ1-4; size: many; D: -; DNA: TGTGCCAGCAGTCGGGACTTTTTGGAAAAACTGTTTTTT; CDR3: CASSRDFLEKLFF
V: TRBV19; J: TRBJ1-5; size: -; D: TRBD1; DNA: TGTGCCAGTAGTATAGGCAGGACAGGGCCTTATAGCAATCAGCCCCAGCATTTT; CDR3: CASSIGRTGPYSNQPQHF
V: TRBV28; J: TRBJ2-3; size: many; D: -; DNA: TGTGCCAGCAGTCGGGACTCCCCCACAGATACGCAGTATTTT; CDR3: CASSRDSPTDTQYF
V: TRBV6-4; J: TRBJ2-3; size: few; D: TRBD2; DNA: TGTGCCAGCAGTGACGGGACTAGCAGCACAGATACGCAGTATTTT; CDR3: CASSDGTSSTDTQYF
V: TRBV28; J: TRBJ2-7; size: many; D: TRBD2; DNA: TGTGCCAGCAGCTTCGGACTAGCGGGAGCTCGGCAGTACTTC; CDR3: CASSFGLAGARQYF
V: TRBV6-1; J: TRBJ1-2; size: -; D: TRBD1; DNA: TGTGCCAGCAGTCGAGGACAGGGAGGAGGCTACACCTTC; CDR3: CASSRGQGGGYTF
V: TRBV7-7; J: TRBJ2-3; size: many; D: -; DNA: TGTGCCAGCAGCCGAAGCGTCACAGATACGCAGTATTTT; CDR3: CASSRSVTDTQYF
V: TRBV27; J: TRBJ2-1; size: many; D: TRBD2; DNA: TGTGCCAGCACCACGCCTAGCGGGGGGCACGGGAATGAGCAGTTCTTC; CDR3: CASTTPSGGHGNEQFF
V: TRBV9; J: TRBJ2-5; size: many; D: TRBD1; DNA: TGTGCCAGCAGCGTAGTGGGACAGCTAGAAGAGACCCAGTACTTC; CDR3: CASSVVGQLEETQYF